This T cell receptor (beta chain) was sequenced in a study of identical twins. This clonotype has more than one count but fewer than ten. The V gene lost 4 bases and the J gene lost 5 bases, with 14 bases spanning the gap. Germline loops: CDR1 LNHDA, CDR2 SQIVND (reference sequence). The CDR3 contains 14 residues. Healthy Caucasian donors formed the entire cohort. TCRdb fed the 5' RACE reads into MiXCR, producing one record per CDR3 protein. Here the sample spans around 280,000 distinct CDR3 sequences, 8% to 9% being singletons. A further study also used this sample, focusing on yellow fever vaccine responses in identical twins.

Sequenced: memory (CD45RO+) T cells sorted from blood. The TCR originated in a woman in her late teens or twenties in good health. The rearrangement links TRBV19 to TRBJ2-5, with D perhaps matching TRBD1 (6 bases). CDR3 residues: CASSTGQPGETQYF. The CDR3 coding sequence is TGTGCCAGTAGTACAGGACAGCCTGGGGAGACCCAGTACTTC. Together with reference TRBV19 and TRBJ2-5, the CDR3 gives the full variable domain: DGGITQSPKYLFRKEGQNVTLSCEQNLNHDAMYWYRQDPGQGLRLIYYSQIVNDFQKGDIAEGYSVSREKKESFPLTVTSAQKNPTAFYLCASSTGQPGETQYFGPGTRLLVL.